These 3 T cell receptor beta chains were sequenced from one sample in a study of blood T cell repertoires in COVID-19. TCRdb's table, derived via immunoSEQ multiplex PCR, lists solely in-frame clones and lacks some. The sample lists some 87,000 clones, around 80% seen once, with roughly 8.4% in the top ten. The specimen sequenced was peripheral blood. Receptors originate from a man aged 45-65 years who had recovered from COVID-19.

This clone showed up just once. V usage is TRBV19 and J usage is TRBJ1-6; 7 bases are shared with TRBD1. This CDR3 comprises 14 residues. Germline V CDR1 and CDR2: LNHDA, SQIVND (reference sequence). V dropped 3 bases and J dropped 9; count of bases not matched to a gene: 5. The CDR3 DNA follows: TGTGCCAGTAGTATGACAGGGATCCTTTCACCCCTCCACTTT. The encoded protein is CASSMTGILSPLHF.

This chain connects TRBV3-1 (or the pseudogene TRBV3-2) to TRBJ1-2; D is possibly TRBD1 (6 bases). The CDR3 runs 15 residues. V was shortened by 4 bases and J by 8 bases, with 20 bases between the two germline ends. CDR1 is LGHDT, CDR2 YNNKEL, per germline (reference sequence). CDR3 amino acids: CASSPRDTRGRGYTF. For the CDR3, the DNA is TGTGCCAGCAGCCCCCGGGACACACGGGGTAGAGGCTACACCTTC.

V gene TRBV4-2 combines with J gene TRBJ2-5; 11 bases are a match to TRBD2. In germline, CDR1 is LGHNA, CDR2 YNFKEQ. The CDR3 runs 17 residues. V was clipped by 4 bases and J by 2 bases; unmatched bases: 9. The CDR3 nucleotides are TGTGCCAGCAGCCCGGTAACTAGCGGGGGACTACAAGAGACCCAGTACTTC. Protein sequence: CASSPVTSGGLQETQYF.